This entry is about one TCR beta chain. V was pared by 7 bases and J by 1 base, with 1 base of the junction left unmatched. The length of the CDR3 is 13 residues. Germline V gives CDR1 MGHDK, CDR2 SYGVNS. In the source study's methods: It was from reference gene primer amplification that nucleated cell counts were estimated. The assay was immunoSEQ multiplex PCR, and TCRdb's table has in-frame clones only and misses some. The V and J calls and clone size are taken from that table; D and trimming were inferred from the DNA. The table has tens of thousands of clones, roughly 86% seen once. These data belong to a study of blood T cell repertoires in COVID-19. Study information: Samples taken during acute and convalescent COVID-19 were collected in the United States, Italy and Spain. The analysed material was cDNA or gDNA that came from T cells, B-cell-depleted T cells, or PBMCs.

The sequence came from a man between 60 and 70 years old with acute or convalescent COVID-19. The source material was peripheral blood. The chain is built from TRBV25-1 and TRBJ2-3; 8 bases align to TRBD1. The CDR3 DNA follows: TGTGCCAGCACGGACAGGGGCACAGATACGCAGTATTTT. Amino acid sequence: CASTDRGTDTQYF.